The source of this TCR beta chain is a study of cytomegalovirus exposure and HLA in healthy donors. Regarding this clone: What it recognizes is unknown.

Study-wide points: When analyzed later, the rates of TCR association showed variation by HLA locus, with DRB1 the most and HLA-C the fewest. Later analysis found that TCR beta chains associated with HLA were more clonally expanded than other, equally common chains. Through in vitro validation, three CMV-associated chains were shown to be specific for CMV antigens. Follow-up analysis later connected one missense variant in DCLRE1C with trimming of TCR beta V- and J-genes.

The CDR3 is made up of 15 amino acids. The germline V gene encodes CDR1 MDHEN and CDR2 SYDVKM. Trimming at V came to 6 bases and at J to 5 bases, leaving 7 bases not matched to a gene. The primer mix had 60 Vbeta and 13 Jbeta primers. TCRdb's copy holds only in-frame clones and misses some; the assay was immunoSEQ multiplex PCR. The data show some 150,000 clones, with about three quarters seen just once and over 2.5% held by the top ten. The V and J genes are TRBV28 and TRBJ2-1, with 10 bases matching TRBD2. The sequence was collected from a woman aged 30 to 39 in good health and CMV-seronegative. The sample taken for sequencing was PBMCs. CDR3 sequence: CASRSLAGVHNEQFF. For the CDR3, the DNA is TGTGCCAGCAGATCGCTAGCGGGGGTTCACAATGAGCAGTTCTTC.